Listed below are T cell receptor beta chains from one sample, sequenced in a study of human T cells and chemical hapten exposure. TCRdb independently ran MiXCR on the RACE reads; one entry per CDR3 protein. The sample has more than 300,000 distinct CDR3 sequences, 5.1% seen once; the top ten hold 2.6%. This specimen consisted of whole blood, obtained in connection with sensitization to the hapten diphenylcyclopropenone (DPC). The receptors were sampled from a woman aged 45-65 years with alopecia areata. Some clones in this sample may be carry-over from other donors' samples. CDR3s include the opening cysteine and the closing phenylalanine or tryptophan. D genes are given only for firm matches. Clone sizes are given selectively: once, few, many, or a class where the clone is expanded.

TRBD1 TRBJ1-1 few TRBV7-2 CASSSRGQVFDWNEAFF TGTGCCAGCAGCTCTAGGGGACAGGTTTTTGATTGGAATGAAGCTTTCTTT
- TRBJ2-1 few TRBV24-1 CATSDSAWGNEQFF TGTGCCACCAGTGATTCGGCCTGGGGCAATGAGCAGTTCTTC
TRBD1 TRBJ2-1 many TRBV6-5 CASSSLGQGLYNEQFF TGTGCCAGCAGTTCCCTGGGACAGGGTCTCTACAATGAGCAGTTCTTC
- TRBJ2-7 few TRBV4-3 CASSSSPVGYEQYF TGCGCCAGCAGCTCCTCCCCAGTGGGCTACGAGCAGTACTTC
TRBD2 TRBJ2-5 - TRBV10-3 CAISDSGGLQETQYF TGTGCCATCAGTGATAGCGGGGGCCTCCAAGAGACCCAGTACTTC
- TRBJ1-5 - TRBV15 CAVGREEGNQPQHF TGTGCCGTTGGGAGGGAAGAGGGCAATCAGCCCCAGCATTTT
- TRBJ2-1 many TRBV15 CATSSRQPFSYNEQFF TGTGCCACCAGCAGTCGACAACCCTTCTCCTACAATGAGCAGTTCTTC
- TRBJ1-2 many TRBV14 CASSQEGFAYGYTF TGTGCCAGCAGCCAAGAGGGTTTTGCCTATGGCTACACCTTC
- TRBJ1-5 few TRBV7-2 CASSLDRGLGNQPQHF TGTGCCAGCAGCTTAGACCGGGGGCTCGGCAATCAGCCCCAGCATTTT
- TRBJ2-2 many TRBV6-5 CASSYSIRPGELFF TGTGCCAGCAGTTACTCGATAAGGCCCGGGGAGCTGTTTTTT
- TRBJ2-1 many TRBV27 CASSSGHEQFF TGTGCCAGCAGTTCGGGGCATGAGCAGTTCTTC
- TRBJ1-5 few TRBV6-2/TRBV6-3 CASKRHLARGNQPQHF TGTGCCAGCAAAAGACATCTCGCGAGGGGCAATCAGCCCCAGCATTTT
- TRBJ2-7 many TRBV18 CASSPSVNEQYF TGTGCCAGCTCACCCTCCGTTAACGAGCAGTACTTC
- TRBJ2-1 - TRBV7-9 CASSHPDGNDEQFF TGTGCCAGCAGCCACCCAGACGGGAACGATGAGCAGTTCTTC
- TRBJ2-2 many TRBV5-5 CASSPEGVGTGELFF TGTGCCAGCAGCCCTGAGGGGGTTGGAACCGGGGAGCTGTTTTTT
- TRBJ2-4 few TRBV6-1 CASSGRDIQYF TGTGCCAGCAGTGGTCGGGACATTCAGTACTTC
TRBD2 TRBJ2-5 - TRBV6-6 CASSTGTGLALETQYF TGTGCCAGCAGTACCGGAACTGGACTAGCTTTGGAGACCCAGTACTTC
- TRBJ1-2 many TRBV29-1 CSVESAGFLNYGYTF TGCAGCGTTGAATCAGCAGGCTTCCTTAACTATGGCTACACCTTC
- TRBJ2-2 - TRBV4-2 CASSPVRGAGELFF TGTGCCAGCAGCCCTGTCCGGGGCGCCGGGGAGCTGTTTTTT
TRBD1 TRBJ1-2 many TRBV25-1 CASRLTGTGSGYTF TGTGCCAGCAGATTGACCGGGACAGGGAGTGGCTACACCTTC
TRBD2 TRBJ2-3 many TRBV7-6 CASSPTSSPDTQYF TGTGCCAGTTCACCGACTAGCTCCCCAGATACGCAGTATTTT
- TRBJ2-5 - TRBV29-1 CSVDEVVGKTQYF TGCAGCGTTGATGAGGTAGTGGGTAAGACCCAGTACTTC
- TRBJ1-2 many TRBV21-1 CASSSGQGKEGYTF TGTGCCAGCAGCAGTGGACAGGGCAAGGAGGGCTACACCTTC
- TRBJ1-1 many TRBV20-1 CSAIGQGTEAFF TGCAGTGCTATCGGACAAGGCACTGAAGCTTTCTTT
TRBD2 TRBJ2-7 many TRBV6-2/TRBV6-3 CASSFPGLAVSEQYF TGTGCCAGCAGTTTCCCGGGACTAGCGGTTTCCGAGCAGTACTTC
TRBD2 TRBJ2-2 many TRBV29-1 CSAKGLAGGRSTGELFF TGCAGCGCTAAGGGACTAGCGGGCGGAAGAAGCACCGGGGAGCTGTTTTTT
- TRBJ2-1 many TRBV7-6 CASSSSEVAEQFF -
- TRBJ1-2 - TRBV5-6 CASSLGDNYGYTF TGTGCCAGCAGCTTGGGGGACAACTATGGCTACACCTTC
TRBD2 TRBJ2-5 few TRBV7-8 CASSLRVAGTQETQYF TGTGCCAGCAGCTTAAGGGTAGCGGGGACCCAAGAGACCCAGTACTTC
TRBD1 TRBJ1-1 - TRBV5-1 CASSLSTGGAEAFF TGCGCCAGCAGCTTGTCGACAGGGGGGGCTGAAGCTTTCTTT
- TRBJ1-1 - TRBV27 CASSFTATVTEAFF TGTGCCAGCAGTTTTACAGCGACAGTGACTGAAGCTTTCTTT
TRBD1 TRBJ2-7 few TRBV10-3 CAISAGTGGLYEQYF TGTGCCATCAGTGCGGGGACAGGGGGGCTGTACGAGCAGTACTTC
- TRBJ2-6 - TRBV11-2 CASSLLRGDGSGANVLTF TGTGCCAGCAGCTTACTCCGAGGTGACGGCTCTGGGGCCAACGTCCTGACTTTC
TRBD1 TRBJ2-1 many TRBV10-3 CAISEPPGTGDNEQFF TGTGCCATCAGTGAGCCCCCCGGGACAGGGGACAATGAGCAGTTCTTC
TRBD1 TRBJ2-1 many TRBV19 CASSIGTGGAYNEQFF TGTGCCAGTAGTATCGGGACAGGGGGCGCCTACAATGAGCAGTTCTTC
- TRBJ1-5 few TRBV19 CASSFRRSEPQHF TGTGCCAGTAGTTTCCGACGGAGTGAGCCCCAGCATTTT
TRBD2 TRBJ2-3 few TRBV4-2 CASQASGGTDTQYF TGTGCCAGCCAGGCTAGCGGGGGCACAGATACGCAGTATTTT
TRBD2 TRBJ2-7 many TRBV4-2 CASSHPDLEAGGRREQYF TGTGCCAGCAGCCACCCCGACCTAGAAGCGGGGGGCCGGAGGGAGCAGTACTTC
- TRBJ1-2 many TRBV3-1 CASSQEGRPTYGYTF TGTGCCAGCAGCCAAGAGGGGAGGCCTACCTATGGCTACACCTTC